The rows below give T cell receptor beta chains drawn from one sample of a study of regulatory T cells in long-lasting Graves disease. MiXCR, applied by TCRdb to the multiplex PCR reads, yields one record per CDR3 protein. Of about 420,000 distinct CDR3 sequences listed, roughly 17% are singletons. This sample also appeared in a second study, on T cells in Graves' hyperthyroidism and ophthalmopathy.

This material consisted of peripheral blood mononuclear cells (PBMCs), taken at new diagnosis, from a patient treated with antithyroid drugs. All receptors derive from a woman under 30 with Graves disease. Both conserved end residues are part of each CDR3. The order of the fields is J gene, clone size, V gene, D gene, CDR3 length, CDR3 DNA, CDR3 protein. The D gene is left open where the match is weak. Clone size is stated in some rows and not others, as once, few, many or a class when expanded.

>TRBJ2-1|many|TRBV12-3/TRBV12-4|-|14
TGTGCCAGCAGTTTAGTCCGGGCTCGCATTGAGCAGTTCTTC
CASSLVRARIEQFF
>TRBJ2-5|many|TRBV28|TRBD2|16
TGTGCCAGCAGTTTGAAAGCGGGAGGGTACCAAGAGACCCAGTACTTC
CASSLKAGGYQETQYF
>TRBJ1-2|many|TRBV7-3|-|15
TGTGCCAGCAGCCTAAAACAGGCCAGAAACTATGGCTACACCTTC
CASSLKQARNYGYTF
>TRBJ2-7|-|TRBV20-1|TRBD1|15
TGCAGTGCTGTGGGGACAGGGGGCCGCCAATTAGGGCAGTACTTC
CSAVGTGGRQLGQYF
>TRBJ1-1|few|TRBV10-3|TRBD1|15
TGTGCCATCAGAGGACAGGTGGAGGCCAACACTGAAGCTTTCTTT
CAIRGQVEANTEAFF
>TRBJ1-4|many|TRBV4-1|TRBD1|19
TGCGCCAGCAGCCAAGACCGGGACAGGACCTTGATCGGTAATGAAAAACTGTTTTTT
CASSQDRDRTLIGNEKLFF
>TRBJ2-4|few|TRBV20-1|-|13
TGCAGTGCCCCACTTTTAGGACAAAACATTCAGTACTTC
CSAPLLGQNIQYF
>TRBJ1-1|few|TRBV27|-|16
TGTGCCAGCAGTTTATTCGGCGCGGGGGGCGCAACTGAAGCTTTCTTT
CASSLFGAGGATEAFF
>TRBJ2-2|-|TRBV5-4|-|16
TGTGCCAGCAGCTTTTCCCTGCGAACGAACACCGGGGAGCTGTTTTTT
CASSFSLRTNTGELFF
>TRBJ2-7|many|TRBV27|-|15
TGTGCCAGCAGTTCGGGGGAAACCAGCGCCTACGAGCAGTACTTC
CASSSGETSAYEQYF
>TRBJ1-1|few|TRBV28|-|15
TGTGCCAGCAGTTTGAGGGGCGGTCGTATCACTGAAGCTTTCTTT
CASSLRGGRITEAFF
>TRBJ2-7|many|TRBV4-1|-|15
TGCGCCAGCAGCCAAGATAGCGAGAGCTCCTACGAGCAGTACTTC
CASSQDSESSYEQYF
>TRBJ2-5|few|TRBV5-1|-|14
TGCGCCAGCAGCTTGAATGCCGGACAAGAGACCCAGTACTTC
CASSLNAGQETQYF
>TRBJ1-6|many|TRBV2|-|16
TGTGCCAGCAGTGAAGTTGGGTTCGGCGGGGGCTCACCCCTCCACTTT
CASSEVGFGGGSPLHF
>TRBJ2-1|many|TRBV28|TRBD1|14
TGTGCCAGCAGTTCGCTGGGGACAGCAAAGGAGCAGTTCTTC
CASSSLGTAKEQFF
>TRBJ1-5|-|TRBV7-3|-|13
TGTGCCAGCAGCTTAACCGGGAGTCAGCCCCAGCATTTT
CASSLTGSQPQHF
>TRBJ2-5|many|TRBV5-4|TRBD1|15
TGTGCCAGCAGCCTCGGCGACAGGGGGCGGGAGACCCAGTACTTC
CASSLGDRGRETQYF
>TRBJ1-1|-|TRBV10-3|TRBD1|13
TGTGCCAACTCAGACAGGGTGAACACTGAAGCTTTCTTT
CANSDRVNTEAFF
>TRBJ2-5|many|TRBV3-1|-|12
TGTGCCAGCAGCCACCAAGGGGGGACCCAGTACTTC
CASSHQGGTQYF
>TRBJ2-5|many|TRBV6-1|TRBD2|15
TGTGCCAGCAGTGAACTGGCGGGAGGAGAAGAGACCCAGTACTTC
CASSELAGGEETQYF
>TRBJ2-1|many|TRBV27|TRBD2|16
TGTGCCAGCCGAGCCGGGACTAGCGGGAGTAGCGCTGAGCAGTTCTTC
CASRAGTSGSSAEQFF
>TRBJ1-2|many|TRBV28|-|16
TGTGCCAGCAGTTTAAACACAGCCCCTGCCTCTGCTGGCTACACCTTC
CASSLNTAPASAGYTF
>TRBJ1-1|few|TRBV30|-|13
TGTGCCTGGAGTGTAAGGGGGGATGCTGAAGCTTTCTTT
CAWSVRGDAEAFF
>TRBJ2-7|few|TRBV5-1|TRBD1|14
TGCGCCAGCTCGGACAGGGGGCAATCCTACGAGCAGTACTTC
CASSDRGQSYEQYF
>TRBJ2-7|many|TRBV6-2/TRBV6-3|-|15
TGTGCCAGCAGAGCAACGGGACAGCGGGATGGCGAGCAGTACTTC
CASRATGQRDGEQYF
>TRBJ2-7|-|TRBV5-1|-|13
TGCGCCAGCGGATCTAGCGCGACCTACGAGCAGTACTTC
CASGSSATYEQYF
>TRBJ2-7|-|TRBV11-3|-|16
TGTGCCAGCAGCTTAGATTTGGTAGGGCGACAATACGAGCAGTACTTC
CASSLDLVGRQYEQYF
>TRBJ2-1|few|TRBV24-1|TRBD2|16
TGTGCCACCAGTGATAGGACTAGCGGGACCTACAATGAGCAGTTCTTC
CATSDRTSGTYNEQFF
>TRBJ1-1|-|TRBV4-3|-|14
TGCGCCAGCAGCCAAGTTGGGACTAACACTGAAGCTTTCTTT
CASSQVGTNTEAFF
>TRBJ2-5|-|TRBV5-1|-|12
TGCGCCAGCGCTGAGGAACAAGAGACCCAGTACTTC
CASAEEQETQYF
>TRBJ2-1|many|TRBV29-1|TRBD2|12
TGCAGCGTTGAAGGGGAGGGAAATGAGCAGTTCTTC
CSVEGEGNEQFF
>TRBJ2-2|-|TRBV9|-|15
TGTGCCAGCAGCGCCACCGGGATAATCACCGGGGAGCTGTTTTTT
CASSATGIITGELFF
>TRBJ1-6|-|TRBV12-3/TRBV12-4|TRBD1|15
TGTGCCAGCAGCCCTGACAGGGTATTTGATTCACCCCTCCACTTT
CASSPDRVFDSPLHF
>TRBJ2-7|few|TRBV9|TRBD1|14
TGTGCCAGCAGCGTAGGACAGGGTATCTACGAGCAGTACTTC
CASSVGQGIYEQYF
>TRBJ2-2|-|TRBV7-9|-|15
TGTGCCAGCAGCTCTATAAATACCGGGGTTCGGGAGCTGTTTTTT
CASSSINTGVRELFF
>TRBJ1-1|few|TRBV6-1|-|18
TGTGCCAGCAGTCCCGTTTTGGGACGCAGGGTAGGTGTCACTGGAGCTTTCTTT
CASSPVLGRRVGVTGAFF
>TRBJ2-7|-|TRBV10-3|-|12
TGTGCCGTGCGGGGGCAGGGGGCCCTCCCTTCCTTC
CAVRGQGALPSF
>TRBJ2-5|many|TRBV14|TRBD2|17
TGTGCCAGCAGCCAAGGTTGGCTAGCGGGGAGCCAAGAGACCCAGTACTTC
CASSQGWLAGSQETQYF
>TRBJ2-4|many|TRBV28|-|15
TGTGCCAGCAGTTTATACGGGAGAGCCAAAAACATTCAGTACTTC
CASSLYGRAKNIQYF
>TRBJ2-5|many|TRBV29-1|-|12
TGCAGCGTATTTAATGGGGCTGAGACCCAGTACTTC
CSVFNGAETQYF
>TRBJ1-1|many|TRBV6-1|TRBD1|15
TGTGCCAGCAGATTCGGGACAGGGGGAGGCACTGAAGCTTTCTTT
CASRFGTGGGTEAFF
>TRBJ2-7|many|TRBV7-8|TRBD1|16
TGTGCCAGCAGCTTAGCGTGGACAGGGGGCTCCTACGAGCAGTACTTC
CASSLAWTGGSYEQYF
>TRBJ2-7|many|TRBV12-5|TRBD1|14
TGTGCTAGTGTGGTGGGACAGGGAGACCGCGAGCAGTACTTC
CASVVGQGDREQYF
>TRBJ2-7|many|TRBV29-1|TRBD1|14
TGCAGCGTTGAAGGATGGACAGGGACCCACGAGCAGTACTTC
CSVEGWTGTHEQYF
>TRBJ2-7|-|TRBV29-1|-|16
TGCAGCGTTGAGGGGGGGCATAGCTTTGAGTCGAACGAGCAGTACTTC
CSVEGGHSFESNEQYF
>TRBJ2-1|-|TRBV30|-|18
TGTGCCTGGAGTGTACTGAGCCTAGTGGGAGCCCCCCAGGGTGAGCAGTTCTTC
CAWSVLSLVGAPQGEQFF
>TRBJ2-5|many|TRBV27|-|14
TGTGCCAGCAGTCTAGCTAGGGGGGGGGAGACCCAGTACTTC
CASSLARGGETQYF
>TRBJ2-7|many|TRBV5-4|-|13
TGTGCCAGCAGCTTCAGGGAATCTTACGAGCAGTACTTC
CASSFRESYEQYF
>TRBJ1-5|few|TRBV4-2|-|11
TGTGCCAGCACCTCCGGACAGCCCCAGCATTTT
CASTSGQPQHF
>TRBJ2-2|-|TRBV5-1|TRBD2|16
TGCGCCAGCAGCTATAGCGGGATTAAGAACACCGGGGAGCTGTTTTTT
CASSYSGIKNTGELFF
>TRBJ2-2|-|TRBV7-3|-|13
TGTGCCACCCGGGGATCTAACACCGGGGAGCTGTTTTTT
CATRGSNTGELFF
>TRBJ1-5|-|TRBV28|TRBD1|14
TGTGCCAGCAGTGCGCAACAGGGGAATCAGCCCCAGCATTTT
CASSAQQGNQPQHF
>TRBJ2-3|-|TRBV27|-|14
TGTGCCAGCAGTTCTGCGCTGGGCACAGATACGCAGTATTTT
CASSSALGTDTQYF
>TRBJ2-3|few|TRBV4-1|TRBD2|14
TGCGCCAGCAGCCAAAGGCTAGCGGAGAATACGCAGTATTTT
CASSQRLAENTQYF
>TRBJ2-1|many|TRBV2|TRBD1|12
TGTGCCAGCAGCGGACAGGCCAATGAGCAGTTCTTC
CASSGQANEQFF
>TRBJ2-7|many|TRBV28|-|13
TGTGCCAGCAGTCCCCGCCTTACCTACGAGCAGTACTTC
CASSPRLTYEQYF
>TRBJ1-2|many|TRBV27|-|14
TGTGCCAGCAGTTTAGGATCAGAAGGAGGGGGCTACACCTTC
CASSLGSEGGGYTF